What follows describes a single T cell receptor (beta chain). The target of this receptor is not known. Per-base qualities were not stored, and no clone one base away is much larger. The data originate from a study of CD8 T cells in Susac syndrome (dated by TCRdb to between 2018 and 2020). Regarding the study in general: The study used repertoire sequencing to test whether antigen drove CD8+ T cell activation and differentiation in Susac syndrome.

RNA was extracted using the RNeasy kit, and roughly 0.5 to 1 microgram was reverse transcribed with random hexamers. The immunoSEQ multiplex PCR assay, which covers 54 Vbeta and 13 Jbeta segments, was used to amplify TCR beta CDR3 regions. PCR amplification bias was corrected by using a synthetic template baseline for primer optimization and computational correction. As for the authors' bioinformatics: Reads were assigned to V, D and J genes according to IMGT and analyzed in immunoSEQ Analyzer, with only productive sequences retained. To calculate clonality, Shannon entropy was normalized by log2 of the number of productive unique sequences and then subtracted from one. For each patient and control, public and private clones were evaluated among the 100 most prevalent clones. Susac-specific clones were defined as absent from healthy and MS cohorts, about 1,000 published viral clones and other ImmuneACCESS disease sequences. TCRdb handled the public reads itself, with Q25 trimming in fastp and clone calling in MiXCR, and kept productive beta chains. Rows merge per CDR3 protein into single entries with the most common DNA and genes. The V and J calls were not made by the authors but by TCRdb's processing. The sample records around 280,000 distinct CDR3 sequences, just over 90% of which are singletons. The ten most abundant clones make up approximately 0.065% of the sample.

Peripheral blood CD8+ and CD4+ T cells from healthy donors, Susac syndrome patients and multiple sclerosis patients were profiled using high-throughput TCR beta sequencing. The multiple sclerosis controls were treatment-naive patients who had stable or active relapsing-remitting disease and met the revised McDonald criteria. CD8+ TEMRA cells were enriched by FACS, while bulk CD8+ and CD4+ T cells were purified by magnetic negative isolation. Blood was drawn into EDTA tubes, processed within 24 hours, and PBMCs were isolated by density gradient centrifugation. PBMCs intended for TCR sequencing were cryopreserved in liquid nitrogen and were subsequently thawed in a 37 degrees C water bath. A purity of at least 90% was achieved for sorted or isolated CD4+, CD8+ and CD8+ TEMRA cells. Findings and caveats that apply to the study as a whole: The study acknowledged that relatively few individuals were included in the TCR sequencing and HLA analysis.

Its CDR3 holds 12 amino acids, cysteine through phenylalanine. The CDR3 DNA has 36 bases and is translated from base 1. CDR1 is given as SGHRS and CDR2 as YFSETQ, both from the germline V gene. Trimming takes 4 bases from V and 5 bases from J, and the germline ends sit 9 bases apart. The sequence derives from a human donor with multiple sclerosis. Sequenced: CD4+ T cells from PBMCs. The V and J genes are TRBV5-1 and TRBJ1-1, with the D gene not confidently named. The sequenced DNA: TGCGCCAGCAGCGCCGGGTCGACTGAAGCTTTCTTT. This codes for CASSAGSTEAFF.